One sample yielded the 4 T cell receptor beta chains listed below, sequenced in a study of T-cell memory formation after mild COVID-19. TCRdb independently ran MiXCR on the 5' RACE reads; one entry per CDR3 protein. The table lists roughly 190,000 distinct CDR3 sequences, more than 9% of them singletons. Sequencing input: PBMCs or a T cell subset sorted from them (not recorded which). These receptors all come from a man aged 18-30 years who had mild COVID-19 (a few samples of this study predate the infection). Cell type and time point are not known.

This clonotype was detected a few times. The chain joins TRBV7-8 to TRBJ2-7; 9 nucleotides match TRBD2. V lost 1 base and J lost 4; bases outside the gene matches: 8. CDR1 is SGHVS, CDR2 FQNEAQ, per germline. The CDR3 covers 16 residues. The CDR3 DNA follows: TGTGCCAGCAGCTTAGGAGTGCGGGGGGGCCAATACGAGCAGTACTTC. Its translation is CASSLGVRGGQYEQYF.

A single count supports this clonotype. V is TRBV5-1 and J is TRBJ2-7; 12 bases align to TRBD2. V shed 2 bases and J 1 base; nucleotides not matched to a gene: 1. CDR3 size: 15 residues. Germline CDR1 reads SGHRS; CDR2 reads YFSETQ. In DNA, the CDR3 is TGCGCCAGCAGCTTTGGACTAGCGGGGTCCTACGAGCAGTACTTC. Translated, it gives CASSFGLAGSYEQYF. The full variable domain, with the rest looked up from reference TRBV5-1 and TRBJ2-7, is KAGVTQTPRYLIKTRGQQVTLSCSPISGHRSVSWYQQTPGQGLQFLFEYFSETQRNKGNFPGRFSGRQFSNSRSEMNVSTLELGDSALYLCASSFGLAGSYEQYFGPGTRLTVT.

V usage is TRBV5-1 and J usage is TRBJ2-1; perhaps TRBD2 as D (6 bases). The CDR3 is 15 amino acids. The ends were cut back, 0 bases at V and 2 bases at J, with 9 bases in the middle. Germline-derived CDR1 and CDR2 are SGHRS and YFSETQ. CDR3 sequence reads: CASSLGGVAYNEQFF. The CDR3 bases are TGCGCCAGCAGCTTGGGGGGGGTAGCCTACAATGAGCAGTTCTTC.

This clonotype came up a few times. The V call is TRBV29-1, the J call TRBJ2-1; the match to TRBD1 covers 7 bases. Trimming took 7 bases from V and 7 from J; bases not matched to a gene: 7. CDR1 is SQVTM, CDR2 ANQGSEA, per germline. The CDR3 consists of 12 residues. The DNA of the CDR3 is TGCAGCGCCGAGGGGGCAGGGAATGAGCAGTTCTTC. Protein sequence: CSAEGAGNEQFF.